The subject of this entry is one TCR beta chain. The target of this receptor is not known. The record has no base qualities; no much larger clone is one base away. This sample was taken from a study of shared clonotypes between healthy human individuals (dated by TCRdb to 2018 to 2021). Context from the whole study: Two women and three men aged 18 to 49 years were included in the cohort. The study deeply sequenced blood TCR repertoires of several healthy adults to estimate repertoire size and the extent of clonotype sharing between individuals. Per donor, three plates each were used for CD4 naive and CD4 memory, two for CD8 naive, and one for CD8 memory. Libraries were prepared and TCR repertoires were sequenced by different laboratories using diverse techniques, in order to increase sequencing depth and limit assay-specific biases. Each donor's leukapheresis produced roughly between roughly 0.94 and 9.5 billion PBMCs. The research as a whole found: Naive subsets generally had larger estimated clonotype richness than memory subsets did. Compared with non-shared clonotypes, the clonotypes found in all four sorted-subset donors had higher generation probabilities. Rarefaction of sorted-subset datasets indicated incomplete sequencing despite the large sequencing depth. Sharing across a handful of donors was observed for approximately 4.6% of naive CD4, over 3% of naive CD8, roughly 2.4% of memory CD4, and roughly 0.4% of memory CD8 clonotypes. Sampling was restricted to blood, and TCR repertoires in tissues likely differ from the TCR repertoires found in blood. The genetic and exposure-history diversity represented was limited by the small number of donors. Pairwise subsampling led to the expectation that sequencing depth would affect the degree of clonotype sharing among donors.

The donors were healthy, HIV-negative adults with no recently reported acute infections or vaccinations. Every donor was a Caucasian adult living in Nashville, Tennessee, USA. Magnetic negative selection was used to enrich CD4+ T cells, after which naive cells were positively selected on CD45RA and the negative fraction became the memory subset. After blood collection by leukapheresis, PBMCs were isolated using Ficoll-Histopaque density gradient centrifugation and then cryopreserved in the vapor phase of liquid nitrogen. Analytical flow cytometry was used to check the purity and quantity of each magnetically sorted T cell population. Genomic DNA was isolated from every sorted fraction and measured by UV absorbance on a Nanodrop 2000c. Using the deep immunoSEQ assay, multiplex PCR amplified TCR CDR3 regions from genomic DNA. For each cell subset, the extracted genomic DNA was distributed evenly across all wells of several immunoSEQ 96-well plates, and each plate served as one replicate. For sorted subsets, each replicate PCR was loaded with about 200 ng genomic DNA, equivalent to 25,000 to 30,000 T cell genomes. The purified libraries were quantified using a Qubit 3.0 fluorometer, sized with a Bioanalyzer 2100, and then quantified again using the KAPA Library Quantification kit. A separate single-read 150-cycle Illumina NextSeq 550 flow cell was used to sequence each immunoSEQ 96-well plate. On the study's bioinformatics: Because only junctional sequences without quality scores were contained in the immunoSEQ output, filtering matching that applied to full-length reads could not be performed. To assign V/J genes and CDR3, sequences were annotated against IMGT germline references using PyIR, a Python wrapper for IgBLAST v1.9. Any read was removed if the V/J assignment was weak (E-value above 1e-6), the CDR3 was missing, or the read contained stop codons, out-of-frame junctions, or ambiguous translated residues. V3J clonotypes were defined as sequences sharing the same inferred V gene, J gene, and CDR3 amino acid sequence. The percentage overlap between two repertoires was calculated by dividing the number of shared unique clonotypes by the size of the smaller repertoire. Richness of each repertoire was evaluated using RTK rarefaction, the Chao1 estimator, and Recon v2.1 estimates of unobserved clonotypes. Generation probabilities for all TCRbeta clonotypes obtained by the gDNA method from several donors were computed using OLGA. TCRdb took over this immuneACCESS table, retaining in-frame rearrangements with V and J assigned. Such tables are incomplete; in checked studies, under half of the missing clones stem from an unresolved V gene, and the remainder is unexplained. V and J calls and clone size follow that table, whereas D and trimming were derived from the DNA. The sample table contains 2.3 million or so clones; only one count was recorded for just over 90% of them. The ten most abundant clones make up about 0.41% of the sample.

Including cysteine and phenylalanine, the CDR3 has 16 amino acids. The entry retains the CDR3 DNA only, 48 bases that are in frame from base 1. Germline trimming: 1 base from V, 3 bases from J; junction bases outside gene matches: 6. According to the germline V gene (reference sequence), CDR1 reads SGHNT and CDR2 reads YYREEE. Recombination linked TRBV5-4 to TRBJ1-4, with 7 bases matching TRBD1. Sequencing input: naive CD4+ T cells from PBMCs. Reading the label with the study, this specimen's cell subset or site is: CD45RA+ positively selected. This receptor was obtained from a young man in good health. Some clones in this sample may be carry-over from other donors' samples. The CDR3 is CASSLTTGRPNEKLFF. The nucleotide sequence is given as TGTGCCAGCAGCTTGACGACAGGGCGCCCTAATGAAAAACTGTTTTTT.